Below are 17 T cell receptor beta chains sequenced from a single sample in a study of blood T cells in healthy people across ages. A second PCR of roughly 7 to 11 cycles used a sample-barcoded 5' primer and a J-beta primer mix. One entry per CDR3 protein, called by TCRdb with MiXCR from the 5' RACE reads. This repertoire shows some 860,000 distinct CDR3 sequences, roughly 56% found once; its top ten account for 20% to 30%. The source material was blood. The receptors shown here come from a man between 40 and 49 years old in good health.

This clonotype has a single count. This sequence joins TRBV6-1 and TRBJ1-6, with TRBD1 matching over 7 bases. Losses at the gene ends were 5 bases for V and 7 bases for J; bases not matched to a gene: 5. CDR1 and CDR2 from the germline V gene are MNHNS and SASEGT. This CDR3 is 14 amino acids long. The CDR3 sequence: CASSNRGFNSPLHF. CDR3 DNA: TGTGCCAGCAGTAACAGGGGATTCAATTCACCCCTCCACTTT.

The table lists this clonotype with many counts. The genes are TRBV29-1 and TRBJ1-1; D might be TRBD1 (5 bases). V lost 6 bases, J lost 0 bases, and 23 bases lay in between. The CDR3 length is 17 residues. Germline V gives CDR1 SQVTM, CDR2 ANQGSEA. The CDR3 is CSVHTSPGLWVNTEAFF. The CDR3 coding sequence is TGCAGCGTCCATACCTCCCCAGGGCTTTGGGTGAACACTGAAGCTTTCTTT.

V and J are TRBV20-1 and TRBJ2-4; 9 nucleotides align to TRBD1. The J call may not be correct, given that the DNA end is closer to TRBJ2-7. This CDR3 spans 12 amino acids. Looked up from germline, CDR1 is DFQATT and CDR2 is SNEGSKA (reference sequence). This CDR3 reads CSAIGTGLEQYF. DNA for the CDR3: TGCAGTGCTATTGGGACAGGGCTCGAGCAGTACTTC.

Only one count was recorded for this clonotype. J is TRBJ1-4 and V is TRBV27, with D maybe TRBD1 (5 bases). Germline CDR1 is MNHEY and CDR2 is SMNVEV (reference sequence). V was clipped by 7 bases and J by 7 bases, with 16 bases between them. The length of the CDR3 is 14 residues. CDR3 bases: TGTGCCAGCAAATTGACAGCCCCGGGTGAAAAACTGTTTTTT. It yields the protein CASKLTAPGEKLFF.

The rearrangement joins TRBV20-1 to TRBJ1-4, with unresolved D. Trimming removed 1 base at V and 2 bases at J, with 14 bases between. CDR1 is DFQATT, CDR2 SNEGSKA, per germline (reference sequence). The CDR3 is 16 residues long. The CDR3 coding sequence is TGCAGTGCTAGAGCGCCCGACCTGGGGACTAATGAAAAACTGTTTTTT. Its protein product is CSARAPDLGTNEKLFF.

V usage is TRBV30 and J usage is TRBJ2-5; D gene unclear. The V gene lost 3 bases and the J gene lost 5 bases, with 13 bases spanning the gap. Germline CDR1 and CDR2: GTSNPN and SVGIG (reference sequence). CDR3 length equals 13 residues. CDR3 DNA: TGTGCCTGGAGCGCCTCAGCTAGGGAGACCCAGTACTTC. Protein: CAWSASARETQYF. Drawing the rest from reference TRBV30 and TRBJ2-5, the complete variable domain is SQTIHQWPATLVQPVGSPLSLECTVEGTSNPNLYWYRQAAGRGLQLLFYSVGIGQISSEVPQNLSASRPQDRQFILSSKKLLLSDSGFYLCAWSASARETQYFGPGTRLLVL.

This clonotype appeared once. The chain uses TRBV12-3 or TRBV12-4 and TRBJ2-2, with D perhaps matching TRBD2 (5 bases). Trimming left V 8 bases short and J 8 bases short, with 18 bases between. The CDR3 sequence is 14 residues long. The CDR3: CASLSYSVTGELFF. CDR3 coding DNA: TGTGCCAGCCTTTCCTATAGCGTCACGGGGGAGCTGTTTTTT.

A few counts support this clonotype. The chain links TRBV7-2 to TRBJ2-3; D may correspond to TRBD1 or TRBD2 (6 bases each). This CDR3 has 15 amino acids. Trimming took 5 bases from V and 2 from J, leaving 14 bases between them. The germline V gene encodes CDR1 SGHTA and CDR2 FQGNSA. CDR3 DNA sequence: TGTGCCAGCAGCCCACAGGGAGGTCTCACAGATACGCAGTATTTT. Protein product: CASSPQGGLTDTQYF. Based on the CDR3 plus reference TRBV7-2 and TRBJ2-3, the full variable domain is GAGVSQSPSNKVTEKGKDVELRCDPISGHTALYWYRQSLGQGLEFLIYFQGNSAPDKSGLPSDRFSAERTGGSVSTLTIQRTQQEDSAVYLCASSPQGGLTDTQYFGPGTRLTVL.

The chain is built from TRBV28 and TRBJ1-1, with TRBD1 matching 7 bases. Germline CDR1 reads MDHEN; CDR2 reads SYDVKM. This CDR3 has 14 residues. V gave up 6 bases and J gave up 11 bases; unmatched junction bases: 15. CDR3 protein: CASREPGQPIVAFF. CDR3 nucleotide sequence: TGTGCCAGCAGAGAGCCGGGACAGCCTATAGTCGCTTTCTTT.

In its sample, this clonotype was seen once. This rearrangement joins TRBV27 to TRBJ1-1; D ambiguous. This CDR3 has 15 residues. The V gene's germline CDR1 is MNHEY and CDR2 SMNVEV (reference sequence). Trimming removed 1 base from V and 4 bases from J, with 13 bases in between. The CDR3 is CASSLYIGWGTEAFF. The CDR3 nucleotides are TGTGCCAGCAGTTTATATATCGGGTGGGGCACTGAAGCTTTCTTT.

About this clonotype itself: Given a much more abundant clone one base away, this may be a read error. The chain employs TRBV24-1 and TRBJ2-4; 8 positions agree with TRBD1. Looked up from germline, CDR1 is KGHDR and CDR2 is SFDVKD. The CDR3 has 14 amino acids. CDR3 in amino acids: CATSDAGTGNTQYF. DNA of the CDR3: TGTGCCACCAGTGATGCCGGGACAGGTAACACTCAGTACTTC.

The CDR3 spells CASSWTLAGRETQYF. CDR3 in DNA: TGCGCCAGCAGCTGGACCCTAGCGGGGAGAGAGACCCAGTACTTC. The V gene is TRBV5-1, the J gene TRBJ2-5; 9 bases are shared with TRBD2. CDR3 size: 15 residues. CDR1 is SGHRS and CDR2 is YFSETQ in the germline V gene. V shed 3 bases and J 4 bases; nucleotides not matched to a gene: 7.

This clonotype appeared a few times. The chain combines TRBV11-1 with TRBJ2-7, with 9 bases fitting TRBD2. Germline loops: CDR1 SGHAT, CDR2 FQDESV (reference sequence). There are 19 residues in the CDR3. V trimming: 7 bases; J trimming: 1 base; junction bases outside the gene matches: 20. DNA of the CDR3: TGTGCCAGCACCGGACGGAACCCGGGACTAGCAGCCACGTCCTACGAGCAGTACTTC. This gives the protein CASTGRNPGLAATSYEQYF.

The genes are TRBV9 and TRBJ2-5; 10 nucleotides agree with TRBD2. Germline V gene lookup returns CDR1 SGDLS and CDR2 YYNGEE. The CDR3 extends over 16 amino acids. V was clipped by 0 bases and J by 4 bases; unmatched bases: 6. The CDR3 here is CASSVEIAGGGETQYF. The CDR3 DNA reads TGTGCCAGCAGCGTAGAAATAGCGGGGGGCGGAGAGACCCAGTACTTC.

This clonotype was detected many times. CDR3 amino acids: CAIRTGGAYEQYF. DNA of the CDR3: TGTGCCATCAGGACAGGGGGGGCCTACGAGCAGTACTTC. This chain uses TRBV10-3 with TRBJ2-7; 9 bases line up with TRBD1. The CDR3 has 13 residues. V lost 6 bases, J lost 2 bases, and 2 bases stayed unmatched. The V gene's germline CDR1 is ENHRY and CDR2 SYGVKD.

The genes are TRBV20-1 and TRBJ1-4; the D gene is possibly TRBD1 (5 bases). Per the germline V gene, CDR1 is DFQATT and CDR2 is SNEGSKA (reference sequence). Between the trimmed V and J ends, which lost 0 bases and 6 bases, there was a span of 8 bases. This CDR3 has 13 residues. CDR3 nucleotides: TGCAGTGCTAGAGAAACGGGACATGAAAAACTGTTTTTT. Its protein product is CSARETGHEKLFF.

The J gene is TRBJ1-1, the V gene TRBV20-1, with 11 bases matching TRBD1. Germline values: CDR1 DFQATT, CDR2 SNEGSKA (reference sequence). CDR3 length: 16 residues. The V and J ends lost 6 bases and 2 bases, in that order; junction bases with no gene match: 11. The CDR3 region has the DNA TGCAGTGCCCCTGGACAGGGGGCGAACTCTAACACTGAAGCTTTCTTT. It is translated as CSAPGQGANSNTEAFF.